The clone carrying this TCR beta chain occurred many times. These data come from a study of T cells in Graves' hyperthyroidism and ophthalmopathy. Study context: The initial diagnosis was the point when peripheral blood was collected, ahead of any treatment.

RNA transcripts provided the source from which TCR beta CDR3 regions were amplified. A set of HTBI primers served as the primers for a first-round RT-PCR of the TCR CDR3. From the multiplex PCR reads, TCRdb called clonotypes with MiXCR, one entry per CDR3 protein. The sample consists of around 580,000 distinct CDR3 sequences, approximately 16% of them appearing once. CDR3 length equals 13 residues. V gave up 6 bases and J gave up 9 bases, with 12 bases separating them. The sequenced sample was blood. The origin of this receptor is a woman between 18 and 29 years old with Graves' hyperthyroidism. The rearrangement joins TRBV12-3 or TRBV12-4 to TRBJ1-6, with unresolved D. The CDR3 sequence is CASRHRALSPLHF. The CDR3 DNA is TGTGCCAGCAGGCACCGGGCCCTTTCACCCCTCCACTTT.